Below, 15 T cell receptor beta chains from the same sample are listed, as sequenced in a study of sequential checkpoint blockade in melanoma. Indicated treatment: randomized to nivolumab then ipilimumab (arm A) or the reverse (arm B). The repertoire was sequenced with immunoSEQ multiplex PCR; TCRdb's copy has only in-frame clones and lacks some. Of 6,000 to 6,500 clones listed, more than 45% are singletons. The sequencing used CD8+ T cells sorted from blood (inferred from file names), collected from a patient given nivolumab and ipilimumab in sequence. The receptors stem from a human donor with melanoma.

As regards this clone: Other DNA sequences from this sample encode an identical CDR3 as well. The V gene is TRBV6-5, the J gene TRBJ1-6, with 7 bases identical to TRBD1. CDR3 length: 15 residues. Germline CDR1 MNHEY, CDR2 SVGAGI. V trimming: 5 bases; J trimming: 4 bases; junction bases outside the gene matches: 5. The CDR3 sequence: CASSGRDSYNSPLHF. The CDR3 nucleotides read TGTGCCAGCAGTGGAAGGGACAGTTATAATTCACCCCTCCACTTT.

The rearrangement joins TRBV27 to TRBJ2-1; tentatively, D is TRBD1 (5 bases). Germline V CDR1 and CDR2: MNHEY, SMNVEV (reference sequence). V dropped 6 bases and J dropped 7 bases, with 10 bases sitting between them. This CDR3 spans 12 amino acids. DNA of the CDR3: TGTGCCAGCAGCCCAGGGTTGAATGAGCAGTTCTTC. This sequence encodes CASSPGLNEQFF.

This clone was recorded a few times. V usage is TRBV6-4 and J usage is TRBJ2-2; 8 nucleotides line up with TRBD1. Looked up from germline, CDR1 is MRHNA and CDR2 is SNTAGT. This CDR3 contains 16 residues. The trim removed 4 bases at V and 5 bases at J, leaving 9 bases unmatched. The CDR3 sequence is CASSVAGGDGTGELFF. The CDR3 region has the DNA TGTGCCAGCAGTGTGGCAGGGGGCGATGGGACCGGGGAGCTGTTTTTT.

The chain has TRBV4-2 and TRBJ1-2, with D unclear. CDR1 is LGHNA and CDR2 is YNFKEQ in the germline V gene. CDR3 length: 17 residues. V lost 0 bases, J lost 0 bases, and 14 bases lay in between. The CDR3 region is CASSQEREILANYGYTF. CDR3 coding DNA: TGTGCCAGCAGCCAAGAAAGAGAGATCTTAGCTAACTATGGCTACACCTTC.

V and J are TRBV6-5 and TRBJ1-2; a weak D match, TRBD1 (6 bases). The germline CDR1 and CDR2 sequences are MNHEY and SVGAGI. V was cut by 6 bases and J by 9 bases, with 17 bases left in between. The CDR3 has 13 residues. Written as DNA, the CDR3 is TGTGCCAGCAGCCCAACAGGGTCGGAGAGCTACACCTTC. This codes for CASSPTGSESYTF.

J is TRBJ1-1 and V is TRBV7-2; D is unclear. CDR1 and CDR2 (germline): SGHTA, FQGNSA. Deletions cut 4 bases from V and 0 bases from J, with 6 bases between. The CDR3 has 13 residues. The CDR3: CASSYGLNTEAFF. For the CDR3, the DNA is TGTGCCAGCAGCTACGGGTTGAACACTGAAGCTTTCTTT. Full variable domain (missing parts from reference TRBV7-2 and TRBJ1-1): GAGVSQSPSNKVTEKGKDVELRCDPISGHTALYWYRQSLGQGLEFLIYFQGNSAPDKSGLPSDRFSAERTGGSVSTLTIQRTQQEDSAVYLCASSYGLNTEAFFGQGTRLTVV.

This rearrangement joins TRBV6-5 to TRBJ2-2; TRBD1 agrees at 7 bases. The CDR3 is 14 amino acids. Germline V CDR1 and CDR2: MNHEY, SVGAGI. V was clipped by 0 bases and J by 6 bases; unmatched bases: 1. The CDR3 is CASSYSTGPGELFF. CDR3 coding DNA: TGTGCCAGCAGTTACTCGACAGGGCCCGGGGAGCTGTTTTTT.

This clone was seen more than once but under ten times. The rearrangement joins TRBV27 to TRBJ1-1; no reliable D call. V was cut by 5 bases and J by 1 base, with 14 bases left in between. From germline, CDR1 is MNHEY and CDR2 SMNVEV (reference sequence). This CDR3 region has 15 residues. CDR3 in DNA: TGTGCCAGCAGTCCCCGGGTGGGGAGGAACACTGAAGCTTTCTTT. Its protein is CASSPRVGRNTEAFF.

This clone was observed a handful of times. A far larger clone is off by one base, so a read error is likely. The CDR3 DNA sequence: TGCACCAGCAGCCAAGAGCCAGGGGGGACCTACGAGCAGTACTTC. It encodes CTSSQEPGGTYEQYF. V is TRBV1 and J is TRBJ2-7; the tabulated D call, TRBD1, remains unverified against the DNA. TRBV1 is shown as a pseudogene. The length of the CDR3 is 15 residues.

The chain employs TRBV2 and TRBJ1-2; 8 bases map to TRBD1. V trimming: 10 bases; J trimming: 8 bases; junction bases outside the gene matches: 6. The CDR3 loop spans 11 amino acids. CDR1 SNHLY and CDR2 FYNNEI come from the germline V gene. The CDR3 DNA sequence: TGTGCCACTCGGACAGGGCTAGGCTACACCTTC. It is translated as CATRTGLGYTF.

The chain recombines TRBV28 with TRBJ2-7; 12 bases align to TRBD2. The V segment lost 4 bases and the J segment 4 bases; nucleotides outside the gene matches: 2. The CDR3 contains 14 residues. CDR1 is MDHEN and CDR2 is SYDVKM in the germline V gene. The CDR3 reads CASSSGLAGYEQYF. DNA of the CDR3: TGTGCCAGCAGTTCCGGACTAGCGGGATACGAGCAGTACTTC.

The V and J genes are TRBV29-1 and TRBJ1-1, with D maybe TRBD1 (6 bases). V was trimmed by 3 bases and J by 5 bases, leaving 13 bases between them. The germline V gene has CDR1 SQVTM and CDR2 ANQGSEA. The CDR3 totals 13 residues. The CDR3 loop reads CSVDGGTLTEAFF. CDR3 in DNA: TGCAGCGTTGATGGTGGGACACTTACTGAAGCTTTCTTT.

This chain uses TRBV11-1 with TRBJ2-1; weak D call: TRBD2 (7 bases). Per the germline V gene, CDR1 is SGHAT and CDR2 is FQDESV (reference sequence). The length of the CDR3 is 14 residues. V lost 1 base, J lost 10 bases, and 14 bases lay in between. The DNA of the CDR3 is TGTGCCAGCAGCTTAGGAGGGGGGGGCTGGGAGCAGTTCTTC. Its translation is CASSLGGGGWEQFF. Variable domain in full (rest from reference TRBV11-1 and TRBJ2-1): EAEVAQSPRYKITEKSQAVAFWCDPISGHATLYWYRQILGQGPELLVQFQDESVVDDSQLPKDRFSAERLKGVDSTLKIQPAELGDSAMYLCASSLGGGGWEQFFGPGTRLTVL.

This chain uses TRBV7-2 with TRBJ2-3; perhaps TRBD1 as D (6 bases). Germline loops: CDR1 SGHTA, CDR2 FQGNSA. V was trimmed by 1 base and J by 2 bases, leaving 13 bases between them. This CDR3 is 16 amino acids long. The CDR3 sequence: CASSLVVTGYTDTQYF. CDR3 DNA: TGTGCCAGCAGCTTAGTTGTGACAGGCTACACAGATACGCAGTATTTT.

The J gene is TRBJ1-4, the V gene TRBV28; D ambiguous. V was shortened by 6 bases and J by 7 bases, with 9 bases between the two germline ends. Looked up from germline, CDR1 is MDHEN and CDR2 is SYDVKM. This CDR3 is built from 12 residues. The CDR3 here is CASRGRFEKLFF. The CDR3 DNA sequence: TGTGCCAGCAGAGGGAGGTTTGAAAAACTGTTTTTT.